The clone carrying this T cell receptor (beta chain) was seen repeatedly, ten times or more. The target antigen is unknown. CDR3 length equals 12 residues. V dropped 0 bases and J dropped 5 bases, with 7 bases sitting between them. Germline assignment: CDR1 GTSNPN and CDR2 SVGIG (reference sequence). This entry is derived from a study of early T cells in non-severe SARS-CoV-2 infection. General study results and limits: VDJdb-based annotation leaned toward anti-spike CD8 responses and missed private and CD4 specificities.

In the library, individual cDNA molecules carried attached unique molecular identifiers. TCRdb independently ran MiXCR on the 5' RACE reads; one entry per CDR3 protein. The sample shows roughly 38,000 distinct CDR3 sequences, 4.5% to 7% of them seen only once. The TCR comes from an adult who was a healthcare worker with PCR-confirmed SARS-CoV-2 infection or an uninfected control (not recorded which). The V and J genes are TRBV30 and TRBJ2-5, with D unclear. This specimen was whole blood, taken at baseline. The CDR3 loop reads CAWSVGGETQYF. The CDR3 region has the DNA TGTGCCTGGAGTGTAGGTGGCGAGACCCAGTACTTC.